Below, 23 T cell receptor beta chains from the same sample are listed, as sequenced in a study of early T cells in non-severe SARS-CoV-2 infection. Using its own MiXCR run on the 5' RACE reads, TCRdb lists one record per CDR3 protein. Of some 64,000 distinct CDR3 sequences detected, 9% to 10% appear once; the ten largest clones hold about 16%. The source material was whole blood, sampled at baseline. Every receptor here comes from an adult who was a healthcare worker with PCR-confirmed SARS-CoV-2 infection or an uninfected control (not recorded which).

The table lists this clonotype with many counts. The chain employs TRBV29-1 and TRBJ2-2; D may be TRBD2 (5 bases). Per the germline V gene, CDR1 is SQVTM and CDR2 is ANQGSEA. This CDR3 has 14 amino acids. V lost 7 bases and J 1 base, leaving 13 bases between the germline ends. Here the CDR3 reads CSGRGYGNTGELFF. CDR3 DNA: TGCAGCGGTCGGGGTTACGGGAACACCGGGGAGCTGTTTTTT.

This clonotype was observed many times. V usage is TRBV12-3 or TRBV12-4 and J usage is TRBJ2-7, with D possibly being TRBD1 or TRBD2 (5 bases each). This CDR3 comprises 14 residues. V was shortened by 3 bases and J by 0 bases, with 9 bases between the two germline ends. In nucleotides, the CDR3 is TGTGCCAGCAGTTTCCAGAGGGGCTCCTACGAGCAGTACTTC. Encoded protein: CASSFQRGSYEQYF.

This clonotype was seen repeatedly, ten times or more. This chain uses TRBV12-3 or TRBV12-4 with TRBJ2-7, with D perhaps being TRBD1 or TRBD2 (5 bases each). The V end was cut by 5 bases, the J end by 5 bases, with 19 bases between. The CDR3 extends over 15 amino acids. The CDR3 loop reads CASSKVGTLGHEQYF. The CDR3 nucleotides read TGTGCCAGCAGTAAAGTGGGGACCCTCGGCCACGAGCAGTACTTC.

The chain has TRBV6-2 or TRBV6-3 and TRBJ2-5; D perhaps matches TRBD1 (6 bases). Trimming removed 5 bases at V and 2 bases at J, with 15 bases between. CDR1 is MNHEY and CDR2 is SVGEGT in the germline V gene. The CDR3 totals 15 residues. The CDR3, as DNA: TGTGCCAGCAGTACTGGACAGACAGCTCAAGAGACCCAGTACTTC. It specifies CASSTGQTAQETQYF.

This clonotype has at least ten counts. This chain links TRBV6-5 with TRBJ1-1; D is unresolved. V lost 4 bases to trimming and J lost 1 base, with 7 bases between them. This CDR3 is built from 13 residues. Per germline, CDR1 MNHEY and CDR2 SVGAGI. CDR3 protein: CASSFGPNTEAFF. Here the CDR3 DNA reads TGTGCCAGCAGTTTCGGACCGAACACTGAAGCTTTCTTT.

This clonotype was seen repeatedly, ten times or more. Relative to the germline gene, one junction end is altered; a read error may explain this. CDR3 in amino acids: CAWSLPGTVSHF. The CDR3 bases are TGTGCCTGGAGTCTGCCCGGGACAGTCTCCCACTTC. The chain uses TRBV30 and TRBJ2-4, with TRBD1 identical over 7 bases. This CDR3 comprises 12 residues. Germline V gives CDR1 GTSNPN, CDR2 SVGIG (reference sequence). The complete variable domain, with remaining parts taken from reference TRBV30 and TRBJ2-4, reads SQTIHQWPATLVQPVGSPLSLECTVEGTSNPNLYWYRQAAGRGLQLLFYSVGIGQISSEVPQNLSASRPQDRQFILSSKKLLLSDSGFYLCAWSLPGTVSHFGAGTRLSVL.

The table lists this clonotype with many counts. The genes are TRBV7-9 and TRBJ1-2; 8 bases map to TRBD1. CDR1 SEHNR and CDR2 FQNEAQ come from the germline V gene (reference sequence). This CDR3 has 14 amino acids. V gave up 3 bases and J gave up 5 bases; unmatched junction bases: 5. This chain's CDR3 is CASSLETGDYGYTF. The CDR3 region has the DNA TGTGCCAGCAGCTTGGAGACAGGGGATTATGGCTACACCTTC. The variable domain in full, completed from reference TRBV7-9 and TRBJ1-2, reads DTGVSQNPRHKITKRGQNVTFRCDPISEHNRLYWYRQTLGQGPEFLTYFQNEAQLEKSRLLSDRFSAERPKGSFSTLEIQRTEQGDSAMYLCASSLETGDYGYTFGSGTRLTVV.

This clonotype was counted many times. This chain joins TRBV6-1 and TRBJ1-5; D unresolved. The V gene lost 7 bases and the J gene lost 4 bases, with 11 bases spanning the gap. CDR1 is MNHNS and CDR2 is SASEGT in the germline V gene. This CDR3 is 13 amino acids long. The CDR3 DNA sequence: TGTGCCAGCATATCGACAAATAATCAGCCCCAGCATTTT. Translated, it gives CASISTNNQPQHF.

This clonotype occurred a few times. The chain combines TRBV4-1 with TRBJ2-2; the match to TRBD1 covers 9 bases. With 7 bases clipped from V and 5 bases from J, the junction kept 11 bases outside the gene matches. In germline, CDR1 is MGHRA, CDR2 YSYEKL. The CDR3 totals 16 residues. DNA of the CDR3: TGCGCCAGCACTCCTACAGGGGGCGCGAGGACCGGGGAGCTGTTTTTT. Translated: CASTPTGGARTGELFF.

This clonotype was counted a few times. The genes are TRBV5-1 and TRBJ2-7; D unclear. The CDR3 loop spans 14 amino acids. Germline CDR1 reads SGHRS; CDR2 reads YFSETQ. Trimming removed 0 bases from V and 0 bases from J, with 7 bases in between. The chain's CDR3 is CASSLDWSSYEQYF. DNA of the CDR3: TGCGCCAGCAGCTTGGACTGGAGCTCCTACGAGCAGTACTTC.

J is TRBJ2-7 and V is TRBV14; 12 bases are a match to TRBD2. The CDR3 covers 15 residues. Germline trimming cut 4 bases from V and 3 bases from J; bases unmatched to any gene: 4. Germline CDR1 is SGHDN and CDR2 is FVKESK. CDR3 sequence: CASSRLAGGGYEQYF. CDR3 sequence (DNA): TGTGCCAGCAGCCGCCTAGCGGGAGGGGGCTACGAGCAGTACTTC.

This clonotype was detected many times. The chain combines TRBV28 with TRBJ2-7, with 7 positions matching TRBD2. Germline V lookup: CDR1 MDHEN, CDR2 SYDVKM. The trim removed 5 bases at V and 3 bases at J, leaving 16 bases unmatched. The CDR3 length is 17 residues. The CDR3 DNA reads as TGTGCCAGCAGTCCACTCCCAGGATGGGAGCGGGACTACGAGCAGTACTTC. It codes for CASSPLPGWERDYEQYF. The entire variable domain, with the rest obtained from reference TRBV28 and TRBJ2-7, is as follows: DVKVTQSSRYLVKRTGEKVFLECVQDMDHENMFWYRQDPGLGLRLIYFSYDVKMKEKGDIPEGYSVSREKKERFSLILESASTNQTSMYLCASSPLPGWERDYEQYFGPGTRLTVT.

The DNA for the CDR3 is TGCGCCAGCAGCCAAAGGATGGCTGATGGCTACACCTTC. Residues: CASSQRMADGYTF. The chain recombines TRBV4-1 with TRBJ1-2; D not resolved. This CDR3 has 13 residues. Germline V lookup: CDR1 MGHRA, CDR2 YSYEKL. V was trimmed by 2 bases and J by 6 bases, leaving 10 bases between them.

This clonotype was counted ten times or more. The chain uses TRBV11-3 and TRBJ1-1; D is unclear. V was clipped by 4 bases and J by 3 bases, with 12 bases between them. This CDR3 comprises 14 residues. Germline CDR1 reads SGHNT; CDR2 reads YENEEA. The CDR3 here is CASSSKSSDTEAFF. CDR3 DNA sequence: TGTGCCAGCAGCTCGAAGAGCTCGGACACTGAAGCTTTCTTT.

The sample holds many counts of this clonotype. The J gene is TRBJ2-5, the V gene TRBV7-2, with D perhaps TRBD2 (6 bases). Germline CDR1 and CDR2: SGHTA and FQGNSA. The CDR3 loop spans 15 amino acids. Trimming pared 2 bases from V and 2 bases from J, leaving 12 bases between. CDR3 amino acids: CASSLMGGPQETQYF. The DNA of the CDR3 is TGTGCCAGCAGCTTAATGGGAGGCCCACAAGAGACCCAGTACTTC.

This clonotype appeared a few times. V and J are TRBV6-1 and TRBJ2-1; 8 nucleotides align to TRBD1. Germline V lookup: CDR1 MNHNS, CDR2 SASEGT. The CDR3 is 16 residues long. V dropped 6 bases and J dropped 1; count of bases not matched to a gene: 8. The CDR3 bases are TGTGCCAGCAGAAAAACTCAGGGGGCGTCCTACAATGAGCAGTTCTTC. This encodes CASRKTQGASYNEQFF.

The chain employs TRBV7-3 and TRBJ1-6; 7 nucleotides agree with TRBD1. In germline, CDR1 is SGHTA, CDR2 FQGTGA. The ends lost 2 bases at V and 7 bases at J; junction bases unmatched: 2. CDR3 length equals 14 residues. The CDR3 coding sequence is TGTGCCAGCAGCTTACAGGGGGTAAATTCACCCCTCCACTTT. This translates into CASSLQGVNSPLHF.

The V and J genes are TRBV6-2 or TRBV6-3 and TRBJ1-1; TRBD1 is a possible D gene (6 bases). CDR3 size: 16 residues. Germline V lookup: CDR1 MNHEY, CDR2 SVGEGT. Trimming stripped 6 bases from V and 5 bases from J, with 22 bases between. The CDR3 is CASSLGATGKFTEAFF. As DNA, the CDR3 is TGTGCCAGCAGCCTAGGGGCCACAGGGAAATTTACTGAAGCTTTCTTT.

This clonotype was counted many times. This chain joins TRBV28 and TRBJ2-2, with D unclear. This CDR3 is built from 17 residues. From germline, CDR1 is MDHEN and CDR2 SYDVKM. The V end was cut by 2 bases, the J end by 0 bases, with 13 bases between. In nucleotides, the CDR3 is TGTGCCAGCAGTTTAAGTTCTGGGTTCGCGAACACCGGGGAGCTGTTTTTT. Protein sequence: CASSLSSGFANTGELFF.

A few counts support this clonotype. The CDR3 coding sequence is TGTGCCAGCAGCCCTAAACGGGGGCAGGGGCCGGCTTTCTTT. Amino acid sequence: CASSPKRGQGPAFF. This chain joins TRBV7-2 and TRBJ1-1; D perhaps matches TRBD1 (6 bases). The CDR3 runs to 14 residues. Germline V CDR1 and CDR2: SGHTA, FQGNSA. Between the trimmed V and J ends, which lost 5 bases and 11 bases, there was a span of 21 bases.

Concerning this clonotype: A read error may explain this, as a much larger clone is one base away. The chain employs TRBV9 and TRBJ1-3; D unclear. The CDR3 spans 14 residues. Trimming cost V 4 bases and J 0 bases, with 8 bases left between them. Germline assignment: CDR1 SGDLS and CDR2 YYNGEE. DNA for the CDR3: TGTGCCAGCAGCATAGGAGGCTCTGGAAACACCATATATTTT. This translates into CASSIGGSGNTIYF. Based on the CDR3 plus reference TRBV9 and TRBJ1-3, the full variable domain is DSGVTQTPKHLITATGQRVTLRCSPRSGDLSVYWYQQSLDQGLQFLIQYYNGEERAKGNILERFSAQQFPDLHSELNLSSLELGDSALYFCASSIGGSGNTIYFGEGSWLTVV.

The rearrangement uses TRBV4-2 and TRBJ2-7; D is unresolved. The CDR3 contains 13 residues. V was shortened by 4 bases and J by 5 bases, with 12 bases between the two germline ends. CDR1 LGHNA and CDR2 YNFKEQ come from the germline V gene. The CDR3 sequence: CASSLGAVHEQYF. The CDR3 coding sequence is TGTGCCAGCAGCCTCGGAGCCGTCCACGAGCAGTACTTC.

Ten or more counts support this clonotype. This chain uses TRBV7-8 with TRBJ2-1, with 12 bases identical to TRBD2. CDR1 SGHVS and CDR2 FQNEAQ come from the germline V gene. CDR3 length: 18 residues. Losses at the gene ends were 5 bases for V and 7 bases for J; bases not matched to a gene: 15. DNA for the CDR3: TGTGCCAGCAGCCCCTATAGACTAGCGGGAGCCGCTAAGAATGAGCAGTTCTTC. Protein product: CASSPYRLAGAAKNEQFF.